This TCR beta chain emerged from a study of blood T cell repertoires in COVID-19. The overall study: Acute-phase and convalescent COVID-19 samples originated in the United States, Italy and Spain. T cells, B-cell-depleted T cells, or PBMCs provided the cDNA or gDNA that served as material.

Under the authors' procedure: Estimation of nucleated cell counts relied on the amplification of reference gene primers. Clones were read by immunoSEQ multiplex PCR, and TCRdb kept only the in-frame ones, dropping some. V and J calls and clone size are those listed in that table; D and trimming were worked out from the DNA. This sample yields 200,000 to 250,000 clones, of which more than 70% are seen a single time; about 3.8% belongs to the top ten. This clone was seen more than once but under ten times. CDR1 and CDR2 from the germline V gene are SGDLS and YYNGEE. V was pared by 4 bases and J by 9 bases, with 9 bases of the junction left unmatched. This CDR3 has 15 amino acids.

The genes are TRBV9 and TRBJ1-6, with 8 bases identical to TRBD1. Sequencing was carried out using peripheral blood. The clonotype comes from a woman of 80 years or more with acute or convalescent COVID-19. This chain's CDR3 is CASSPQGVGSSPLHF. DNA for the CDR3: TGTGCCAGCAGCCCACAGGGGGTAGGTAGTTCACCCCTCCACTTT.